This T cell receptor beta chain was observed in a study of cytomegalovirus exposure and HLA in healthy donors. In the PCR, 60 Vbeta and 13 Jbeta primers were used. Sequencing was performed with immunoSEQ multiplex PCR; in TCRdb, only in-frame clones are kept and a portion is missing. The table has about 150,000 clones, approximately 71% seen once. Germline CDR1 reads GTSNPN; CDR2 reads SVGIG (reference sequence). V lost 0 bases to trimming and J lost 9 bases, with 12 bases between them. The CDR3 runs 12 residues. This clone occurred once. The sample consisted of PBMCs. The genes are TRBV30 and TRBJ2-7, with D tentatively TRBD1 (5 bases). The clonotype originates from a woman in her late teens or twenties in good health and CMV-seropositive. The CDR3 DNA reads TGTGCCTGGAGTGTCCAGGGTTTGTCGCAGTACTTC. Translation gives CAWSVQGLSQYF.